The 30 T cell receptor beta chains listed next were all sequenced from one sample in a study of shared clonotypes between healthy human individuals. CD45RO-negative, CCR7-selected cells formed the naive CD8 fraction, which excluded terminally differentiated effector memory CD45RA+ cells. Using immunoSEQ multiplex PCR, the repertoire was profiled, and TCRdb retains in-frame clones only, with some absent. The profile covers around 2,100,000 clones, with just under 95% appearing a single time and 1.2% taken by the ten largest. Sequenced: naive CD8+ T cells sorted from blood. The receptor set was obtained from a man younger than 35 in good health.

About this clone: An end of the junction does not agree with germline; a read error may underlie this. The CDR3 DNA reads TGTGCCAGCAGCTTGGTCGGGACACCCTATAGCTACACCTTC. As protein: CASSLVGTPYSYTF. The chain carries TRBV5-8 and TRBJ1-2; weak D call: TRBD1 (6 bases). CDR3 length: 14 amino acids. Germline V gives CDR1 SGHTS, CDR2 YDEGEE.

V is TRBV6-1 and J is TRBJ1-3, with D unclear. Germline V gene data show CDR1 as MNHNS and CDR2 as SASEGT. The V end lost 5 bases, the J end lost 0 bases, and 11 bases lay between the germline ends. The CDR3 loop spans 15 amino acids. Here the CDR3 reads CASSLIFSSGNTIYF. Written as DNA, the CDR3 is TGTGCCAGCAGTTTGATATTTAGCTCTGGAAACACCATATATTTT.

The chain couples TRBV4-1 to TRBJ2-1, with 13 bases matching TRBD2. J gave up 4 bases and V 0 bases, and 6 bases lay outside the gene matches. Germline CDR1 MGHRA, CDR2 YSYEKL. This CDR3 comprises 18 residues. CDR3 nucleotides: TGCGCCAGCAGCCAAGATCCGACTAGCGGGGGGAAATACAATGAGCAGTTCTTC. This codes for CASSQDPTSGGKYNEQFF.

The rearrangement links TRBV6-6 to TRBJ2-7; tentatively, D is TRBD2 (6 bases). Germline V gene sequence: CDR1 MNHNY, CDR2 SVGAGI (reference sequence). V shed 8 bases and J shed 3 bases, with 11 bases lying between them. The CDR3 has 12 residues. The CDR3 spells CASDLGGYEQYF. DNA of the CDR3: TGTGCCAGCGACTTGGGAGGCTACGAGCAGTACTTC.

The CDR3 DNA is TGTGCCAGCAGCGTAGGGGAGGGTATCAATGAGCAGTTCTTC. It translates to CASSVGEGINEQFF. The chain joins TRBV9 to TRBJ2-1; TRBD2 matches at 7 bases. The CDR3 length is 14 residues. The V segment lost 0 bases and the J segment 6 bases; nucleotides outside the gene matches: 3. The V gene's germline CDR1 is SGDLS and CDR2 YYNGEE. The full variable domain, in which reference TRBV9 and TRBJ2-1 provide the parts outside the CDR3, is DSGVTQTPKHLITATGQRVTLRCSPRSGDLSVYWYQQSLDQGLQFLIQYYNGEERAKGNILERFSAQQFPDLHSELNLSSLELGDSALYFCASSVGEGINEQFFGPGTRLTVL.

The chain couples TRBV6-5 to TRBJ1-4; no reliable D call. V shed 0 bases and J shed 6 bases, with 8 bases lying between them. This CDR3 contains 14 residues. Germline loops: CDR1 MNHEY, CDR2 SVGAGI. The CDR3: CASSYSNYHEKLFF. The CDR3 DNA sequence: TGTGCCAGCAGTTACTCGAACTACCATGAAAAACTGTTTTTT.

J is TRBJ1-6 and V is TRBV28; no firm D call. CDR3 length equals 17 residues. Per the germline V gene, CDR1 is MDHEN and CDR2 is SYDVKM. V lost 6 bases and J lost 0, with 15 bases in between. The CDR3 here is CASRPPAATSYNSPLHF. The CDR3 bases are TGTGCCAGCAGACCCCCGGCGGCAACCTCCTATAATTCACCCCTCCACTTT.

The chain employs TRBV6-5 and TRBJ2-2, with TRBD1 as a possible D gene (5 bases). Trimming shortened V by 6 bases and J by 1 base, and 6 bases separated the two germline ends. In germline, CDR1 is MNHEY, CDR2 SVGAGI. CDR3 length: 13 residues. In DNA, the CDR3 is TGTGCCAGCAGCAGGGAGAACACCGGGGAGCTGTTTTTT. Its translation: CASSRENTGELFF.

The chain uses TRBV7-9 and TRBJ1-3; D unclear. The CDR3 contains 18 residues. The germline gives CDR1 SEHNR, CDR2 FQNEAQ (reference sequence). V was shortened by 4 bases and J by 0 bases, with 19 bases between the two germline ends. CDR3 coding DNA: TGTGCCAGCAGCTCCACCCGTAGAGACGCTCGCTCTGGAAACACCATATATTTT. Its protein product is CASSSTRRDARSGNTIYF.

The chain carries TRBV19 and TRBJ2-3; D gene uncertain. The ends were cut back, 7 bases at V and 3 bases at J, with 14 bases in the middle. The CDR3 loop spans 14 amino acids. Germline V gene data show CDR1 as LNHDA and CDR2 as SQIVND (reference sequence). This chain's CDR3 is CASTDQPWTDTQYF. The CDR3 nucleotides read TGTGCCAGTACGGACCAGCCGTGGACAGATACGCAGTATTTT.

This chain uses TRBV29-1 with TRBJ2-7, with 9 bases aligning to TRBD2. The CDR3 is 15 residues long. Germline V gene data show CDR1 as SQVTM and CDR2 as ANQGSEA. The V segment lost 4 bases and the J segment 7 bases; nucleotides outside the gene matches: 14. The CDR3: CSVVFRSSGDLEQYF. For the CDR3, the DNA is TGCAGCGTTGTGTTCCGGTCTAGCGGGGACTTAGAGCAGTACTTC.

The chain carries TRBV19 and TRBJ1-5; 10 bases align to TRBD1. The germline gives CDR1 LNHDA, CDR2 SQIVND (reference sequence). This CDR3 region has 16 residues. V lost 3 bases and J lost 1; bases outside the gene matches: 3. The CDR3 DNA reads TGTGCCAGTAGTATTCTGACAGGGGGCAGCAATCAGCCCCAGCATTTT. Its translation: CASSILTGGSNQPQHF. The whole variable domain, remainder taken from reference TRBV19 and TRBJ1-5, is DGGITQSPKYLFRKEGQNVTLSCEQNLNHDAMYWYRQDPGQGLRLIYYSQIVNDFQKGDIAEGYSVSREKKESFPLTVTSAQKNPTAFYLCASSILTGGSNQPQHFGDGTRLSIL.

Of note for this clone: At one of its ends the junction is not consistent with the germline gene, which may arise from a read error. This chain uses TRBV19 with TRBJ1-1; TRBD1 aligns across 7 bases. The CDR3 runs to 13 residues. Germline CDR1 and CDR2: LNHDA and SQIVND (reference sequence). The CDR3 DNA is TGTGCCAGTACTATAGGGGGCCCCACTGAAGCTTTCTTT. As protein: CASTIGGPTEAFF.

This clone was counted a single time. This sample also contains other DNA sequences that code for the same CDR3. The CDR3 DNA sequence: TGCGCCAGCAGCTTGAGGTCCGGCTACGAGCAGTACTTC. It codes for CASSLRSGYEQYF. The chain employs TRBV5-1 and TRBJ2-7, with D hard to call. Germline lookup yields CDR1 SGHRS and CDR2 YFSETQ. The V gene lost 1 base and the J gene lost 3 bases, with 8 bases spanning the gap. The CDR3 has 13 amino acids.

DNA of the CDR3: TGTGCCTGGAGTGACTGGGATCTAACAGGGCGAACTGAAGCTTTCTTT. It translates to CAWSDWDLTGRTEAFF. The chain recombines TRBV30 with TRBJ1-1; D possibly corresponds to TRBD1 (6 bases). CDR3 length: 16 amino acids. Per the germline V gene, CDR1 is GTSNPN and CDR2 is SVGIG (reference sequence). The V end was cut by 1 base, the J end by 5 bases, with 20 bases between.

As to this clone: The same CDR3 can be traced to other DNA sequences in this sample. This rearrangement joins TRBV7-9 to TRBJ2-7; the match to TRBD1 covers 10 bases. Looked up from germline, CDR1 is SEHNR and CDR2 is FQNEAQ (reference sequence). This CDR3 region has 14 residues. Unmatched junction bases numbered 4, after V lost 5 bases and J lost 3 bases. The CDR3 here is CASSPRTGGYEQYF. CDR3 nucleotide sequence: TGTGCCAGCAGCCCGCGGACAGGGGGCTACGAGCAGTACTTC.

As for this clone: Its ends do not fully match the called genes, so a read error is possible. The chain has TRBV4-1 and TRBJ1-3; D might be TRBD1 (6 bases). Germline-derived CDR1 and CDR2 are MGHRA and YSYEKL. The CDR3 contains 12 residues. This chain's CDR3 is CASSQASGVPSF. CDR3 nucleotide sequence: TGCGCCAGCAGCCAAGCTTCAGGGGTACCCTCTTTT.

V gene TRBV6-1 combines with J gene TRBJ2-2; 11 nucleotides match TRBD2. This CDR3 is built from 15 residues. The germline V gene encodes CDR1 MNHNS and CDR2 SASEGT. The V gene end was trimmed by 4 bases and the J gene end by 5 bases; junction bases not matched to a gene: 3. The CDR3 sequence is CASSGLAGFTGELFF. CDR3 DNA: TGTGCCAGCAGTGGACTAGCGGGGTTTACCGGGGAGCTGTTTTTT.

The chain joins TRBV28 to TRBJ2-1; D not resolved. V lost 1 base, J lost 0 bases, and 7 bases lay in between. The V gene's germline CDR1 is MDHEN and CDR2 SYDVKM. The CDR3 runs 15 residues. This CDR3 reads CASSLYRASYNEQFF. The CDR3 region has the DNA TGTGCCAGCAGTTTATACCGGGCCTCCTACAATGAGCAGTTCTTC.

The rearrangement uses TRBV7-9 and TRBJ2-1; D is uncertain. Germline V gene lookup returns CDR1 SEHNR and CDR2 FQNEAQ (reference sequence). The CDR3 runs 12 residues. Deletions cut 7 bases from V and 9 bases from J, with 13 bases between. The CDR3 region has the DNA TGTGCCAGCACCAACTTAGTCTCTGAGCAGTTCTTC. This translates into CASTNLVSEQFF. The whole variable domain, filled in from reference TRBV7-9 and TRBJ2-1, reads DTGVSQNPRHKITKRGQNVTFRCDPISEHNRLYWYRQTLGQGPEFLTYFQNEAQLEKSRLLSDRFSAERPKGSFSTLEIQRTEQGDSAMYLCASTNLVSEQFFGPGTRLTVL.

This sequence joins TRBV5-6 and TRBJ2-7; D uncertain. The CDR3 extends over 13 amino acids. The V end was cut by 0 bases, the J end by 5 bases, with 9 bases between. CDR1 SGHDT and CDR2 YYEEEE come from the germline V gene. The DNA for the CDR3 is TGTGCCAGCAGCTTGGGTACAGTCCACGAGCAGTACTTC. It is translated as CASSLGTVHEQYF.

The V and J genes are TRBV7-9 and TRBJ2-7, with 7 bases aligning to TRBD1. Germline V lookup: CDR1 SEHNR, CDR2 FQNEAQ (reference sequence). Losses at the gene ends were 5 bases for V and 3 bases for J; bases not matched to a gene: 7. The CDR3 loop spans 14 amino acids. CDR3 amino acids: CASSPPDRNYEQYF. The CDR3 DNA reads TGTGCCAGCAGCCCTCCGGACAGGAACTACGAGCAGTACTTC.

This chain links TRBV27 with TRBJ2-1; the match to TRBD2 covers 9 bases. V was pared by 0 bases and J by 3 bases, with 6 bases of the junction left unmatched. CDR3 size: 17 residues. Germline CDR1 is MNHEY and CDR2 is SMNVEV (reference sequence). CDR3 DNA sequence: TGTGCCAGCAGTTTATCGGTAGCGGGGGCCTACTACAATGAGCAGTTCTTC. This sequence encodes CASSLSVAGAYYNEQFF.

This rearrangement joins TRBV6-6 to TRBJ2-5; D is possibly TRBD1 (7 bases). The CDR3 has 11 residues. V was cut by 6 bases and J by 7 bases, with 9 bases left in between. Germline CDR1 MNHNY, CDR2 SVGAGI (reference sequence). The CDR3: CASSQGGTQYF. For the CDR3, the DNA is TGTGCCAGCAGCCAGGGGGGGACCCAGTACTTC.

This clone was counted between two and nine times. Distinct nucleotide sequences in the sample also encode this CDR3. V and J are TRBV5-1 and TRBJ2-3, with D uncertain. The CDR3 is made up of 12 amino acids. The V gene's germline CDR1 is SGHRS and CDR2 YFSETQ. The V gene lost 3 bases and the J gene lost 2 bases, with 4 bases spanning the gap. Here the CDR3 reads CASSSDTDTQYF. The CDR3 region has the DNA TGCGCCAGCAGCTCCGACACAGATACGCAGTATTTT.

V and J are TRBV5-1 and TRBJ2-2; D might be TRBD2 (5 bases). Germline V gives CDR1 SGHRS, CDR2 YFSETQ. The length of the CDR3 is 18 residues. Trimming shortened V by 0 bases and J by 0 bases, and 15 bases separated the two germline ends. The CDR3 nucleotides read TGCGCCAGCAGCTTGGGGAGAGTGGCGGGCACGAACACCGGGGAGCTGTTTTTT. Protein sequence: CASSLGRVAGTNTGELFF.

This clone appeared once. This sequence joins TRBV30 and TRBJ2-5, with TRBD2 as a possible D gene (6 bases). Germline-derived CDR1 and CDR2 are GTSNPN and SVGIG (reference sequence). Trimming took off 1 base at V and 5 bases at J, with 14 bases between the two ends. The CDR3 contains 14 residues. The CDR3 region has the DNA TGTGCCTGGAGTGGCGGGACTCTCTTTGAGACCCAGTACTTC. This encodes CAWSGGTLFETQYF.

The chain couples TRBV19 to TRBJ2-7, with 7 bases fitting TRBD1. Germline loops: CDR1 LNHDA, CDR2 SQIVND (reference sequence). CDR3 length: 14 amino acids. V lost 6 bases, J lost 3 bases, and 8 bases stayed unmatched. CDR3 region: CASRPTGYVYEQYF. In DNA form, the CDR3 reads TGTGCCAGTAGGCCGACAGGGTACGTCTACGAGCAGTACTTC.

The CDR3 protein is CASSYGGAGLYEQYF. The CDR3 region has the DNA TGTGCCAGCAGTTACGGTGGCGCGGGCCTTTACGAGCAGTACTTC. This chain uses TRBV6-6 with TRBJ2-7; TRBD2 might be the D (5 bases). Germline-derived CDR1 and CDR2 are MNHNY and SVGAGI (reference sequence). The CDR3 extends over 15 amino acids. Trimming left V 2 bases short and J 4 bases short, with 15 bases between.

The chain carries TRBV14 and TRBJ2-7; D is unresolved. Deletions cut 6 bases from V and 0 bases from J, with 15 bases between. This CDR3 has 15 residues. Per germline, CDR1 SGHDN and CDR2 FVKESK. The CDR3 reads CASSPHPLGSYEQYF. The CDR3 nucleotides read TGTGCCAGCAGTCCCCACCCCCTAGGCTCCTACGAGCAGTACTTC.